This T cell receptor beta chain was captured by sequencing in a study of regulatory T cells in long-lasting Graves disease. This clonotype came up a few times. Time point here: persistent/refractory GD, antithyroid drugs over 5 years with positive TRAb. The authors made the TCR library using RNA they extracted from PBMCs. Germline-derived CDR1 and CDR2 are DFQATT and SNEGSKA (reference sequence). Trimming stripped 4 bases from V and 3 bases from J, with 10 bases between. CDR3 length: 12 amino acids. The authors built TCR beta libraries using iRepertoire HTBI primers and Arm-PCR of CDR3 regions. TCRdb processed the multiplex PCR reads anew with MiXCR; each CDR3 protein has one entry. The table lists a few hundred thousand distinct CDR3 sequences, around 20% of them singletons.

The source material was peripheral blood mononuclear cells (PBMCs), sampled when the disease was refractory, from a patient treated with antithyroid drugs. This chain links TRBV20-1 with TRBJ2-7; maybe TRBD1 (5 bases). The source is a female donor with Graves disease. CDR3: CSATDIGYEQYF. In nucleotides, the CDR3 is TGCAGTGCTACGGACATAGGCTACGAGCAGTACTTC.